The T cell receptor (beta chain) under discussion was sequenced for a study of T cell responses to AZD1222 COVID-19 vaccine. Study-wide results and caveats: It was only after the peak T cell response that any repertoires were sampled. Recipients of two AZD1222 doses showed rising Spike-specific TCR breadth and depth.

V dropped 0 bases and J dropped 6 bases, with 12 bases sitting between them. Germline-derived CDR1 and CDR2 are LNHNV and YYDKDF (reference sequence). The length of the CDR3 is 14 residues. Profiled with immunoSEQ multiplex PCR; TCRdb holds only in-frame clones, not every one. Of approximately 130,000 clones in the sample, around 90% were seen once. Regarding this clone: Its antigen is currently unknown.

This clonotype was sampled from an adult who received the AZD1222 COVID-19 vaccine. The sample consisted of peripheral blood, taken 28 days after the second AZD1222 dose. V and J are TRBV15 and TRBJ2-7, with D tentatively TRBD2 (7 bases). CDR3 sequence reads: CATSRDPGGTEQYF. The CDR3 DNA sequence: TGTGCCACCAGCAGAGATCCGGGGGGCACCGAGCAGTACTTC. The full variable domain, completed using reference TRBV15 and TRBJ2-7, is DAMVIQNPRYQVTQFGKPVTLSCSQTLNHNVMYWYQQKSSQAPKLLFHYYDKDFNNEADTPDNFQSRRPNTSFCFLDIRSPGLGDTAMYLCATSRDPGGTEQYFGPGTRLTVT.